The 3 T cell receptor beta chains below were found in one sample sequenced in a study of T-cell reconstitution after alpha-beta-depleted transplantation in children. TCRbeta library preparation incorporated unique molecular identifiers. TCRdb passed the PCR reads through MiXCR, listing each CDR3 protein once. The data hold about 200,000 distinct CDR3 sequences, with about 6% observed a single time. The material sequenced was PBMCs, taken before TCRalphabeta/CD19-depleted stem cell transplant. All receptors derive from a girl under three years old with combined immunodeficiency, due to receive a stem cell transplant.

In its sample, this clonotype was seen many times. The rearrangement links TRBV20-1 to TRBJ2-3; 8 positions match TRBD2. CDR3 length equals 13 residues. The ends lost 3 bases at V and 1 base at J; junction bases unmatched: 0. Germline V gene lookup returns CDR1 DFQATT and CDR2 SNEGSKA (reference sequence). CDR3 sequence (DNA): TGCAGTGCTAGCGGGGGGGGCACAGATACGCAGTATTTT. It yields the protein CSASGGGTDTQYF.

V usage is TRBV6-2 or TRBV6-3 and J usage is TRBJ1-5; D unclear. CDR1 and CDR2 (germline): MNHEY, SVGEGT. The CDR3 loop spans 16 amino acids. V was trimmed by 4 bases and J by 11 bases, leaving 24 bases between them. CDR3 loop: CASSCPGPFLGRTQHF. CDR3 sequence (DNA): TGTGCCAGCAGTTGCCCTGGACCGTTCCTCGGTAGGACCCAGCATTTT.

At least ten counts were recorded for this clonotype. The V and J genes are TRBV20-1 and TRBJ2-1; possible D gene TRBD1, 5 bases. CDR1 and CDR2 (germline): DFQATT, SNEGSKA (reference sequence). This CDR3 has 17 amino acids. V was shortened by 0 bases and J by 7 bases, with 22 bases between the two germline ends. CDR3 residues: CSARETAWGPQGNEQFF. The DNA of the CDR3 is TGCAGTGCTAGAGAGACCGCCTGGGGCCCGCAAGGGAATGAGCAGTTCTTC.